Sequencing of this TCR beta chain was carried out in a study of blood T cell repertoires in COVID-19. Study context: In each case, the material was cDNA or gDNA derived from T cells, B-cell-depleted T cells, or PBMCs.

The repertoire was sequenced with immunoSEQ multiplex PCR; TCRdb's copy has only in-frame clones and lacks some. The sample lists approximately 250,000 clones; around 93% were seen once. Germline V gene lookup returns CDR1 LGHDT and CDR2 YNNKEL (reference sequence). The CDR3 totals 15 residues. V was pared by 0 bases and J by 6 bases, with 6 bases of the junction left unmatched. Sequencing used PBMCs or T cells enriched from blood (not recorded which). V is TRBV3-1 (or the pseudogene TRBV3-2) and J is TRBJ1-2; 8 bases are shared with TRBD1. The clonotype comes from a man in his forties or fifties who had been exposed to COVID-19. The CDR3 sequence: CASSQEDRRGHGYTF. DNA of the CDR3: TGTGCCAGCAGCCAAGAAGACCGCAGGGGGCATGGCTACACCTTC.